Listed below are T cell receptor beta chains from one sample, sequenced in a study of identical twins. MiXCR, applied by TCRdb to the 5' RACE reads, yields one record per CDR3 protein. The data contain 450,000 to 650,000 distinct CDR3 sequences, approximately 16% of them seen just once; the ten biggest clones take up roughly 0.42%. These same records also appear under a second study, on yellow fever vaccine responses in identical twins.

Material for sequencing was CD4+ T cells sorted from blood. Receptor source: a woman aged 18-29 years in good health. The CDR3 runs from the conserved cysteine through the conserved F or W. The order of the fields is clone size, V gene, J gene, D gene, CDR3 protein, CDR3 DNA. The D gene is left open where the match is weak. Clone sizes are given selectively: once, few, many, or a class where the clone is expanded.

abundance: .
v_gene: TRBV4-1
j_gene: TRBJ2-5
d_gene: .
CDR3aa: CASSQDLGGFGETQYF
CDR3nt: TGCGCCAGCAGCCAAGATCTCGGCGGGTTCGGAGAGACCCAGTACTTC

abundance: many
v_gene: TRBV7-9
j_gene: TRBJ2-3
d_gene: .
CDR3aa: CASSSAGGTDTQYF
CDR3nt: TGTGCCAGCAGCTCGGCAGGTGGCACAGATACGCAGTATTTT

abundance: few
v_gene: TRBV4-1
j_gene: TRBJ2-3
d_gene: TRBD2
CDR3aa: CASSQDMLAGADYTQYF
CDR3nt: TGCGCCAGCAGCCAAGATATGTTAGCGGGGGCCGATTATACGCAGTATTTT

abundance: .
v_gene: TRBV20-1
j_gene: TRBJ2-1
d_gene: .
CDR3aa: CSVIEKGGTYNEQFF
CDR3nt: TGCAGTGTCATAGAAAAGGGGGGGACCTACAATGAGCAGTTCTTC

abundance: few
v_gene: TRBV3-1
j_gene: TRBJ1-1
d_gene: .
CDR3aa: CASSQGIQSRAEAFF
CDR3nt: TGTGCCAGCAGCCAAGGGATTCAATCCAGGGCCGAAGCTTTCTTT

abundance: few
v_gene: TRBV10-3
j_gene: TRBJ1-1
d_gene: .
CDR3aa: CAISDRAAEAFF
CDR3nt: TGTGCCATCAGTGACCGGGCAGCTGAAGCTTTCTTT

abundance: few
v_gene: TRBV29-1
j_gene: TRBJ2-3
d_gene: .
CDR3aa: CSVEGGAGVLNTQYF
CDR3nt: TGCAGCGTTGAAGGGGGGGCAGGTGTTCTGAATACGCAGTATTTT

abundance: .
v_gene: TRBV24-1
j_gene: TRBJ2-7
d_gene: TRBD1
CDR3aa: CATSPGQGMDYEQYF
CDR3nt: TGTGCCACCAGCCCCGGACAGGGGATGGACTACGAGCAGTACTTC

abundance: .
v_gene: TRBV19
j_gene: TRBJ2-1
d_gene: TRBD1
CDR3aa: CASSRGPNYNEQFF
CDR3nt: TGTGCCAGTTCCAGGGGGCCCAATTACAATGAGCAGTTCTTC

abundance: .
v_gene: TRBV7-2
j_gene: TRBJ2-1
d_gene: TRBD2
CDR3aa: CASSRSGGHYNEQFF
CDR3nt: TGTGCCAGCAGCCGTAGCGGGGGCCATTACAATGAGCAGTTCTTC

abundance: .
v_gene: TRBV20-1
j_gene: TRBJ2-2
d_gene: .
CDR3aa: CSASSLGRELFF
CDR3nt: TGCAGTGCTAGTTCGTTGGGACGGGAGCTGTTTTTT

abundance: .
v_gene: TRBV4-1
j_gene: TRBJ2-1
d_gene: .
CDR3aa: CASSPQSARGYMATIGPYNEQFF
CDR3nt: TGCGCCAGCAGCCCCCAATCAGCGAGGGGCTACATGGCGACCATAGGGCCCTACAATGAGCAGTTCTTC

abundance: few
v_gene: TRBV7-9
j_gene: TRBJ2-7
d_gene: TRBD1
CDR3aa: CASSLGAGGYEQYF
CDR3nt: TGTGCCAGCAGCTTGGGCGCAGGGGGCTACGAGCAGTACTTC

abundance: .
v_gene: TRBV7-2
j_gene: TRBJ1-2
d_gene: .
CDR3aa: CASRPPAYYGYTF
CDR3nt: TGTGCCAGCAGACCCCCAGCCTACTATGGCTACACCTTC

abundance: few
v_gene: TRBV27
j_gene: TRBJ2-7
d_gene: .
CDR3aa: CASSQNHEQYF
CDR3nt: TGTGCCAGCAGTCAGAACCACGAGCAGTACTTC

abundance: .
v_gene: TRBV7-9
j_gene: TRBJ1-1
d_gene: TRBD1
CDR3aa: CASSVPGQAQNTEAFF
CDR3nt: TGTGCCAGCAGCGTACCGGGACAGGCCCAGAACACTGAAGCTTTCTTT

abundance: few
v_gene: TRBV20-1
j_gene: TRBJ1-2
d_gene: TRBD1
CDR3aa: CSAIGTGAEGYTF
CDR3nt: TGCAGTGCTATCGGGACAGGGGCTGAAGGCTACACCTTC

abundance: many
v_gene: TRBV12-3/TRBV12-4
j_gene: TRBJ2-1
d_gene: .
CDR3aa: CASTPAGGVTDEQFF
CDR3nt: TGTGCCAGCACCCCAGCTGGGGGAGTGACGGATGAGCAGTTCTTC

abundance: many
v_gene: TRBV7-9
j_gene: TRBJ1-1
d_gene: .
CDR3aa: CASGTEAFF
CDR3nt: TGTGCCAGTGGGACTGAAGCTTTCTTT

abundance: few
v_gene: TRBV5-1
j_gene: TRBJ1-1
d_gene: .
CDR3aa: CASSLLWGDRMNTEAFF
CDR3nt: TGCGCCAGCAGCCTCCTCTGGGGGGATCGCATGAACACTGAAGCTTTCTTT

abundance: .
v_gene: TRBV5-1
j_gene: TRBJ2-7
d_gene: .
CDR3aa: CASSLGGLNEYEQYF
CDR3nt: TGCGCCAGCAGCCTGGGGGGGCTGAACGAGTACGAGCAGTACTTC